Given below is one T cell receptor beta chain in context. Under the authors' procedure: Reference gene primer amplification in the assay estimated nucleated cell counts. Sequencing was performed with immunoSEQ multiplex PCR; in TCRdb, only in-frame clones are kept and a portion is missing. That table furnishes V, J and clone size, whereas the DNA furnished D and trimming. The table shows about 180,000 clones, with over 70% occurring only once. These data come from a study of blood T cell repertoires in COVID-19. In the study overall: T cells, B-cell-depleted T cells, or PBMCs supplied cDNA or gDNA.

With V trimmed by 0 bases and J by 4 bases, 4 bases remained unmatched. Germline V gene data show CDR1 as MNHEY and CDR2 as SVGAGI. CDR3 length equals 15 residues. While infection was still active, Seattle patients were enrolled and then followed longitudinally. V is TRBV6-5 and J is TRBJ1-2; TRBD1 matches at 8 bases. The clonotype originates from a woman aged 35 to 49 with COVID-19, enrolled during active disease. Sequenced sample: peripheral blood. The DNA of the CDR3 is TGTGCCAGCAGTTACTCGCAGGGGGCGGGCTATGGCTACACCTTC. It specifies CASSYSQGAGYGYTF.